The present T cell receptor (beta chain) was sequenced within a study of T-cell memory formation after mild COVID-19. Whole-study context: Largely, TCR clusters stayed within a single donor.

The CDR3 covers 13 residues. Trimming left V 2 bases short and J 6 bases short, with 10 bases between. Germline V lookup: CDR1 SNHLY, CDR2 FYNNEI. MiXCR was run by TCRdb on the 5' RACE reads, yielding one entry per CDR3 protein. The sample has 470,000 or so distinct CDR3 sequences; 20% are singletons. The chain has TRBV2 and TRBJ1-2; D is possibly TRBD1 (6 bases). The sequence came from an adult woman who had mild COVID-19 (a few samples of this study predate the infection). Cell type and time point are not known. Sequencing used PBMCs or a T cell subset sorted from them (not recorded which). CDR3 nucleotides: TGTGCCAGCAGTGAATCAGGGGAGGATGGCTACACCTTC. The encoded protein is CASSESGEDGYTF.